A selection of T cell receptor beta chains follows, all from one sample in a study of T cell responses to AZD1222 COVID-19 vaccine. Sequencing was performed with immunoSEQ multiplex PCR; in TCRdb, only in-frame clones are kept and a portion is missing. Here the sample spans about 170,000 clones, roughly 92% being singletons. The sample was peripheral blood, taken on day 0 of AZD1222 vaccination. These receptors were collected from an adult in good health. The CDR3 runs from the conserved cysteine through the conserved F or W. The D gene is left open where the match is weak. Clone size, where shown, is once, few, many, or a class for clones that have expanded.

clone_size | j_call | d_call | v_call | cdr3_aa | cdr3_nt
. | TRBJ2-4 | . | TRBV19 | CASSIKGGNIQYF | TGTGCCAGTAGTATTAAGGGGGGTAACATTCAGTACTTC
. | TRBJ2-1 | TRBD2 | TRBV9 | CASSVAGTSGFGNEQFF | TGTGCCAGCAGCGTAGCCGGGACTAGCGGCTTTGGGAATGAGCAGTTCTTC
. | TRBJ2-3 | . | TRBV19 | CASNDGVEADTQYF | TGTGCCAGTAACGATGGGGTGGAAGCAGATACGCAGTATTTT
. | TRBJ2-3 | . | TRBV7-2 | CASSLVGGLATDTQYF | TGTGCCAGCAGCTTAGTGGGGGGGCTAGCGACAGATACGCAGTATTTT
. | TRBJ2-7 | TRBD1 | TRBV15 | CATSMGRQGLASYEQYF | TGTGCCACCAGCATGGGGCGACAGGGTTTGGCCTCCTACGAGCAGTACTTC
. | TRBJ2-7 | . | TRBV14 | CASSQGWGRTYEQYF | TGTGCCAGCAGCCAAGGATGGGGGAGGACCTACGAGCAGTACTTC
few | TRBJ1-5 | . | TRBV19 | CASSISLNQPQHF | TGTGCCAGTAGTATCAGCCTCAATCAGCCCCAGCATTTT
. | TRBJ2-3 | . | TRBV9 | CASSVGGAQDTQYF | TGTGCCAGCAGCGTTGGCGGGGCCCAAGATACGCAGTATTTT
once | TRBJ2-5 | . | TRBV5-1 | CASSIGQETQYF | TGCGCCAGCAGTATCGGTCAAGAGACCCAGTACTTC
. | TRBJ2-7 | . | TRBV6-5 | CASTSYGAYEQYF | TGTGCCAGCACCTCTTATGGGGCCTACGAGCAGTACTTC
. | TRBJ1-5 | TRBD1 | TRBV10-1 | CARVQGAVGQPQHF | TGCGCCAGGGTACAGGGGGCGGTCGGGCAGCCCCAGCATTTT
. | TRBJ2-7 | . | TRBV10-3 | CAISGSTSSSYEQYF | TGTGCCATCAGTGGTAGTACTTCGAGCTCCTACGAGCAGTACTTC
. | TRBJ1-1 | . | TRBV6-5 | CASSWAGAEAFF | TGTGCCAGCAGTTGGGCGGGCGCTGAAGCTTTCTTT
. | TRBJ1-5 | . | TRBV11-2 | CASSLGLTGNQPQHF | TGTGCCAGCAGCTTAGGTCTGACAGGCAATCAGCCCCAGCATTTT
. | TRBJ1-2 | . | TRBV4-1 | CASSSLGGIHF | TGCGCCAGCAGCTCTCTAGGGGGGATACACTTC
. | TRBJ2-7 | . | TRBV24-1 | CATSGRGTTYEQYF | TGTGCCACCAGTGGAAGGGGGACCACCTACGAGCAGTACTTC
. | TRBJ1-1 | . | TRBV10-1 | CASSLNQNTEAFF | TGCGCCAGCAGTCTGAACCAGAACACTGAAGCTTTCTTT
. | TRBJ2-1 | . | TRBV5-4 | CASSLERAYTEQFF | TGTGCCAGCAGCTTGGAACGGGCATATACTGAGCAGTTCTTC
. | TRBJ2-2 | . | TRBV7-8 | CASSLGGSGELFF | TGTGCCAGCAGCTTAGGTGGGAGCGGGGAGCTGTTTTTT
. | TRBJ1-2 | TRBD1 | TRBV5-6 | CASSLGRGLGGYTF | TGTGCCAGCAGCTTGGGCAGGGGGCTAGGCGGCTACACCTTC
. | TRBJ1-2 | . | TRBV4-1 | CASSQAEGWANYGYTF | TGCGCCAGCAGCCAAGCGGAGGGCTGGGCTAACTATGGCTACACCTTC
. | TRBJ2-5 | . | TRBV6-2/TRBV6-3 | CASSYSDYRSFQETQYF | TGTGCCAGCAGTTACTCAGACTACCGAAGTTTCCAAGAGACCCAGTACTTC
. | TRBJ2-7 | TRBD1 | TRBV7-6 | CASSLDLDRAVDEQYF | TGTGCCAGCAGCTTAGATTTGGACAGGGCTGTTGACGAGCAGTACTTC
. | TRBJ2-3 | . | TRBV7-3 | CASSPRGGTDTQYF | TGTGCCAGCAGCCCACGTGGGGGCACAGATACGCAGTATTTT
. | TRBJ2-7 | TRBD2 | TRBV10-1 | CASSETSGRFKQYF | TGCGCCAGCAGTGAGACTAGCGGGAGATTCAAGCAGTACTTC